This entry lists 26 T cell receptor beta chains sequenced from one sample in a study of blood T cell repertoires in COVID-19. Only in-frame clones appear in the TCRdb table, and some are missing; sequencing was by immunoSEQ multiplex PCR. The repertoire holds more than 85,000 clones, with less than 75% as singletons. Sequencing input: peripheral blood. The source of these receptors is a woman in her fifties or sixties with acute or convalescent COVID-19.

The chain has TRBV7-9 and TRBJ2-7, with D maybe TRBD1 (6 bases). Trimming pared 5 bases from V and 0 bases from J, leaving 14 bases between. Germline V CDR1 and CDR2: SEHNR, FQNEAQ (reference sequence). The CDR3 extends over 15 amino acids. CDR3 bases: TGTGCCAGCAGCGCCGGGACATCCTACTCCTACGAGCAGTACTTC. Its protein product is CASSAGTSYSYEQYF.

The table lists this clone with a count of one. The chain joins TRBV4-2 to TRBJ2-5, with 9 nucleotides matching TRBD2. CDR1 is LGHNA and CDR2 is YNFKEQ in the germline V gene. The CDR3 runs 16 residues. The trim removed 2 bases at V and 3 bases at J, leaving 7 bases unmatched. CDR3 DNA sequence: TGTGCCAGCAGCCAAAGACGCGGGGGGGCCGAAGAGACCCAGTACTTC. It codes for CASSQRRGGAEETQYF.

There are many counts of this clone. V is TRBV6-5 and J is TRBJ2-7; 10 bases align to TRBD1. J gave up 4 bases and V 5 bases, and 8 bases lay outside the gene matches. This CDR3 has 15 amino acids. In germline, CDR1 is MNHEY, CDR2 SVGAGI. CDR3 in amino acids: CASSPTTGGMYEQYF. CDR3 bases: TGTGCCAGCAGTCCCACGACAGGGGGCATGTACGAGCAGTACTTC.

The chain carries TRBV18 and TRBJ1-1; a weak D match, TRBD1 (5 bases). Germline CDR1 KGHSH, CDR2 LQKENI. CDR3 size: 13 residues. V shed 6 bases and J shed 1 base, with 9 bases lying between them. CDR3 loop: CASSLTANTEAFF. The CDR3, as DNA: TGTGCCAGCTCCTTGACAGCGAACACTGAAGCTTTCTTT. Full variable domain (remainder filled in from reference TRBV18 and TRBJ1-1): NAGVMQNPRHLVRRRGQEARLRCSPMKGHSHVYWYRQLPEEGLKFMVYLQKENIIDESGMPKERFSAEFPKEGPSILRIQQVVRGDSAAYFCASSLTANTEAFFGQGTRLTVV.

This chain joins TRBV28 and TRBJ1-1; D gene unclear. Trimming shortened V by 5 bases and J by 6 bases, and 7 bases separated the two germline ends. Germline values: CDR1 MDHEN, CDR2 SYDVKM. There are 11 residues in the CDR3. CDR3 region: CASSLRSEAFF. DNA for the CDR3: TGTGCCAGCAGTCTCCGGTCTGAAGCTTTCTTT.

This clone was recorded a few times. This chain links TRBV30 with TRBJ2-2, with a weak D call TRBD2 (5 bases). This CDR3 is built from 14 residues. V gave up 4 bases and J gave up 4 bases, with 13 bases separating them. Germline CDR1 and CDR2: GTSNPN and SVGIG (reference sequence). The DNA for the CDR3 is TGTGCCTGGATATCGCAGGCGGGCACCGGGGAGCTGTTTTTT. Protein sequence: CAWISQAGTGELFF. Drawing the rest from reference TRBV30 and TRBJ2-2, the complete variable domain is SQTIHQWPATLVQPVGSPLSLECTVEGTSNPNLYWYRQAAGRGLQLLFYSVGIGQISSEVPQNLSASRPQDRQFILSSKKLLLSDSGFYLCAWISQAGTGELFFGEGSRLTVL.

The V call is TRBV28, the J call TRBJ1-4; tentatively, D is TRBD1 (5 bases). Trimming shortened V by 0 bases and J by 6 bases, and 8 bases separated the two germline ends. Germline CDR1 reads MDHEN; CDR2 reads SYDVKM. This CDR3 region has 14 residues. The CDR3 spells CASSLWGGDEKLFF. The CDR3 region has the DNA TGTGCCAGCAGTTTATGGGGGGGTGATGAAAAACTGTTTTTT. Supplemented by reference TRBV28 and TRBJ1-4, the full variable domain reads DVKVTQSSRYLVKRTGEKVFLECVQDMDHENMFWYRQDPGLGLRLIYFSYDVKMKEKGDIPEGYSVSREKKERFSLILESASTNQTSMYLCASSLWGGDEKLFFGSGTQLSVL.

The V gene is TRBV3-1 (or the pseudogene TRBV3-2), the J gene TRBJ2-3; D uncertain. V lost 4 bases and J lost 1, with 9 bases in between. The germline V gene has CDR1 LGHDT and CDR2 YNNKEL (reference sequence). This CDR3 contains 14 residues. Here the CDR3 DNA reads TGTGCCAGCAGCCCGATGGCGGGCACAGATACGCAGTATTTT. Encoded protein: CASSPMAGTDTQYF.

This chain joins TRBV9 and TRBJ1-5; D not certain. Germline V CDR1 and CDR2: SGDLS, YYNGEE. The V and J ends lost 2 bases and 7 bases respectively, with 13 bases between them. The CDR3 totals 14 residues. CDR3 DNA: TGTGCCAGCAGCGTCTGGCAGGAGGCACAGCCCCAGCATTTT. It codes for CASSVWQEAQPQHF.

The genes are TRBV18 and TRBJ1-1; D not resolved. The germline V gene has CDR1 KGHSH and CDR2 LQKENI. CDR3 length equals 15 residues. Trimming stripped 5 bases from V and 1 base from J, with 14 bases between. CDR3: CASSSVEGANTEAFF. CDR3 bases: TGTGCCAGCTCATCGGTGGAGGGAGCGAACACTGAAGCTTTCTTT.

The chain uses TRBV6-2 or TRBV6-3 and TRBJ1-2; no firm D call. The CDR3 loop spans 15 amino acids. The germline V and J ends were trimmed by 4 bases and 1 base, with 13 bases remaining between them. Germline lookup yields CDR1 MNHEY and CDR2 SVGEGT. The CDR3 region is CASSSYHGSNYGYTF. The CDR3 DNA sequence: TGTGCCAGCAGTTCCTATCACGGGAGTAACTATGGCTACACCTTC.

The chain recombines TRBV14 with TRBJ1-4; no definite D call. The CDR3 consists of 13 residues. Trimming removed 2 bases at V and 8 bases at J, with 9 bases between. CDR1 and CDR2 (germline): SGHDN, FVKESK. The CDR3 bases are TGTGCCAGCAGCCAAACCCCACACGAAAAACTGTTTTTT. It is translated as CASSQTPHEKLFF. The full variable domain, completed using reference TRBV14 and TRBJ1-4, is EAGVTQFPSHSVIEKGQTVTLRCDPISGHDNLYWYRRVMGKEIKFLLHFVKESKQDESGMPNNRFLAERTGGTYSTLKVQPAELEDSGVYFCASSQTPHEKLFFGSGTQLSVL.

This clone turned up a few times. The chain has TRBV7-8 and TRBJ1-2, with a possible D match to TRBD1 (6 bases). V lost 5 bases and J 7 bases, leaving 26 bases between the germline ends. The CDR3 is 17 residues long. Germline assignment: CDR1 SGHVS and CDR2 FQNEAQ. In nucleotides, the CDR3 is TGTGCCAGCAGCACATCAAACAGGGTGAGGGTTGAGAGTGGCTACACCTTC. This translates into CASSTSNRVRVESGYTF.

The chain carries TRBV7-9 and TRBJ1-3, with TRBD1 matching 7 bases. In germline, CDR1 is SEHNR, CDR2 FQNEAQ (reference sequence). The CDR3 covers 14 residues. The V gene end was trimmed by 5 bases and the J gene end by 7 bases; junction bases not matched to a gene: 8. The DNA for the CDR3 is TGTGCCAGCAGCAGAACGGGACAGACGAACACCATATATTTT. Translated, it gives CASSRTGQTNTIYF.

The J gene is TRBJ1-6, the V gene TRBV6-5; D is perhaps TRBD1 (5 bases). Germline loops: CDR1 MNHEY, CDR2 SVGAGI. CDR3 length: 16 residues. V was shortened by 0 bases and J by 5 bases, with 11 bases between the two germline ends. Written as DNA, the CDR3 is TGTGCCAGCAGTTACTCGGGCAGGGTCCATAATTCACCCCTCCACTTT. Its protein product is CASSYSGRVHNSPLHF.

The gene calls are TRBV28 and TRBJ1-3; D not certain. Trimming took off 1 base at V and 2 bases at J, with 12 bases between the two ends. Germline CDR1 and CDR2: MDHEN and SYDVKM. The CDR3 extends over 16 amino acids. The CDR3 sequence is CASSLSGILAGNTIYF. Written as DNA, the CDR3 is TGTGCCAGCAGTTTATCGGGGATCCTCGCTGGAAACACCATATATTTT.

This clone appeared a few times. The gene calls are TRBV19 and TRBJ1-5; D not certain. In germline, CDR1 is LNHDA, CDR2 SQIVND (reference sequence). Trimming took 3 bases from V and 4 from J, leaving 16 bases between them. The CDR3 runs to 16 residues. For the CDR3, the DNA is TGTGCCAGTAGTATGAGTTCCCACCGACTTAATCAGCCCCAGCATTTT. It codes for CASSMSSHRLNQPQHF.

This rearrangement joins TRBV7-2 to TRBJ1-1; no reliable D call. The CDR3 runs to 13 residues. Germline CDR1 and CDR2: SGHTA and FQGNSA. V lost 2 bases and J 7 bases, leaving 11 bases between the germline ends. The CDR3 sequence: CASSLFAGLEAFF. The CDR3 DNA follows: TGTGCCAGCAGCTTATTCGCGGGCCTTGAAGCTTTCTTT.

This CDR3 reads CASSPRGQANYGYTF. DNA for the CDR3: TGCGCCAGCAGCCCACGCGGACAGGCGAACTATGGCTACACCTTC. The J gene is TRBJ1-2, the V gene TRBV4-1; 7 nucleotides line up with TRBD1. This CDR3 comprises 15 residues. From germline, CDR1 is MGHRA and CDR2 YSYEKL. The junction had 7 bases not matched to a gene; V was cut back by 4 bases and J by 2 bases.

The DNA of the CDR3 is TGTGCCAGCGAGGGATCGGGGGATACGCAGTATTTT. This encodes CASEGSGDTQYF. The chain links TRBV25-1 to TRBJ2-3; D might be TRBD2 (5 bases). Germline V CDR1 and CDR2: MGHDK, SYGVNS. Trimming stripped 8 bases from V and 6 bases from J, with 12 bases between. This CDR3 is built from 12 residues.

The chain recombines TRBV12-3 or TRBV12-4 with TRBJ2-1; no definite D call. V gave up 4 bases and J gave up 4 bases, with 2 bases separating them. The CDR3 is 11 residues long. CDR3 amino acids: CASSSYNEQFF. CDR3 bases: TGTGCCAGCAGTTCGTACAATGAGCAGTTCTTC.

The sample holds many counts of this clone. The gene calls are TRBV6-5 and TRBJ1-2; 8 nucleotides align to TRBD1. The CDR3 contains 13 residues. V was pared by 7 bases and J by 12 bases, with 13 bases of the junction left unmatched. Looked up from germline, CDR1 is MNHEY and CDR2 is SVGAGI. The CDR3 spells CASNPPGGPFDTF. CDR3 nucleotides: TGTGCCAGCAACCCCCCAGGGGGCCCCTTCGACACCTTC.

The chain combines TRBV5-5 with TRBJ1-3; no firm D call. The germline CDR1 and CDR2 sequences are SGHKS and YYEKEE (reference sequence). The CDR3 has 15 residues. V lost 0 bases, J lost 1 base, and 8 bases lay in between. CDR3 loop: CASSLGPGSGNTIYF. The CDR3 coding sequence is TGTGCCAGCAGCTTGGGACCGGGTTCTGGAAACACCATATATTTT. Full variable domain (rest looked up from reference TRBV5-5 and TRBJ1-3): DAGVTQSPTHLIKTRGQQVTLRCSPISGHKSVSWYQQVLGQGPQFIFQYYEKEERGRGNFPDRFSARQFPNYSSELNVNALLLGDSALYLCASSLGPGSGNTIYFGEGSWLTVV.

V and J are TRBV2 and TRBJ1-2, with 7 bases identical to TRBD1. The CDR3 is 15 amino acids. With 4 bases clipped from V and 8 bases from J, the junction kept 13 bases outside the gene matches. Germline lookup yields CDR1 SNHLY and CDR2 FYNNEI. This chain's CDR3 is CASSALLTGLEGYTF. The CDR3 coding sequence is TGTGCCAGCAGTGCCCTTTTGACAGGGCTTGAGGGCTACACCTTC.

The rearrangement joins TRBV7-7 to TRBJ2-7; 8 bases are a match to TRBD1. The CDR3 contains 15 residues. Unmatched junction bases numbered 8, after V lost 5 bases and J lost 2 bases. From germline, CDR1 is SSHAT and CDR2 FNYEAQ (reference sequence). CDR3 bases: TGTGCCAGCAGCCTAGGGACAGGCGATACCTACGAGCAGTACTTC. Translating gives CASSLGTGDTYEQYF.

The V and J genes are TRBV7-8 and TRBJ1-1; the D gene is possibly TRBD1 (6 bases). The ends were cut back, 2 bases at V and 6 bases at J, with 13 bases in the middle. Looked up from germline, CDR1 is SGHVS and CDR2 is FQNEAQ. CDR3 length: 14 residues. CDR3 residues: CASSLNSRGAEAFF. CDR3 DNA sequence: TGTGCCAGCAGCTTAAATTCCAGGGGCGCTGAAGCTTTCTTT.